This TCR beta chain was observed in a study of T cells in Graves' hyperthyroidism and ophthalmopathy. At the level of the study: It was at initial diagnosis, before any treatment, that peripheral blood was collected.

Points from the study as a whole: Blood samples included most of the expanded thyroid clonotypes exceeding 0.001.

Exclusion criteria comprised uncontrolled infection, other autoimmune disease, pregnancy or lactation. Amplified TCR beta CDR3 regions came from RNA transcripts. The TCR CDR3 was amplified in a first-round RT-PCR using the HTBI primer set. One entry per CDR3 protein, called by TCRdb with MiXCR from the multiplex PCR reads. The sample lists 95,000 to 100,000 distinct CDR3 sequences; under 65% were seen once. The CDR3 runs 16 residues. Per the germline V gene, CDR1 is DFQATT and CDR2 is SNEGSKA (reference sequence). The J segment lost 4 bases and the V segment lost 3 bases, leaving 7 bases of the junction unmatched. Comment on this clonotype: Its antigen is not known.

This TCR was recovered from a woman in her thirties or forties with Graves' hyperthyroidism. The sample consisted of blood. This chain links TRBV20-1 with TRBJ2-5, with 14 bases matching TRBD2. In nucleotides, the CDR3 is TGCAGTGCTAGCTTGGGACTAGCGGGAGTAGGAGAGACCCAGTACTTC. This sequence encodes CSASLGLAGVGETQYF.